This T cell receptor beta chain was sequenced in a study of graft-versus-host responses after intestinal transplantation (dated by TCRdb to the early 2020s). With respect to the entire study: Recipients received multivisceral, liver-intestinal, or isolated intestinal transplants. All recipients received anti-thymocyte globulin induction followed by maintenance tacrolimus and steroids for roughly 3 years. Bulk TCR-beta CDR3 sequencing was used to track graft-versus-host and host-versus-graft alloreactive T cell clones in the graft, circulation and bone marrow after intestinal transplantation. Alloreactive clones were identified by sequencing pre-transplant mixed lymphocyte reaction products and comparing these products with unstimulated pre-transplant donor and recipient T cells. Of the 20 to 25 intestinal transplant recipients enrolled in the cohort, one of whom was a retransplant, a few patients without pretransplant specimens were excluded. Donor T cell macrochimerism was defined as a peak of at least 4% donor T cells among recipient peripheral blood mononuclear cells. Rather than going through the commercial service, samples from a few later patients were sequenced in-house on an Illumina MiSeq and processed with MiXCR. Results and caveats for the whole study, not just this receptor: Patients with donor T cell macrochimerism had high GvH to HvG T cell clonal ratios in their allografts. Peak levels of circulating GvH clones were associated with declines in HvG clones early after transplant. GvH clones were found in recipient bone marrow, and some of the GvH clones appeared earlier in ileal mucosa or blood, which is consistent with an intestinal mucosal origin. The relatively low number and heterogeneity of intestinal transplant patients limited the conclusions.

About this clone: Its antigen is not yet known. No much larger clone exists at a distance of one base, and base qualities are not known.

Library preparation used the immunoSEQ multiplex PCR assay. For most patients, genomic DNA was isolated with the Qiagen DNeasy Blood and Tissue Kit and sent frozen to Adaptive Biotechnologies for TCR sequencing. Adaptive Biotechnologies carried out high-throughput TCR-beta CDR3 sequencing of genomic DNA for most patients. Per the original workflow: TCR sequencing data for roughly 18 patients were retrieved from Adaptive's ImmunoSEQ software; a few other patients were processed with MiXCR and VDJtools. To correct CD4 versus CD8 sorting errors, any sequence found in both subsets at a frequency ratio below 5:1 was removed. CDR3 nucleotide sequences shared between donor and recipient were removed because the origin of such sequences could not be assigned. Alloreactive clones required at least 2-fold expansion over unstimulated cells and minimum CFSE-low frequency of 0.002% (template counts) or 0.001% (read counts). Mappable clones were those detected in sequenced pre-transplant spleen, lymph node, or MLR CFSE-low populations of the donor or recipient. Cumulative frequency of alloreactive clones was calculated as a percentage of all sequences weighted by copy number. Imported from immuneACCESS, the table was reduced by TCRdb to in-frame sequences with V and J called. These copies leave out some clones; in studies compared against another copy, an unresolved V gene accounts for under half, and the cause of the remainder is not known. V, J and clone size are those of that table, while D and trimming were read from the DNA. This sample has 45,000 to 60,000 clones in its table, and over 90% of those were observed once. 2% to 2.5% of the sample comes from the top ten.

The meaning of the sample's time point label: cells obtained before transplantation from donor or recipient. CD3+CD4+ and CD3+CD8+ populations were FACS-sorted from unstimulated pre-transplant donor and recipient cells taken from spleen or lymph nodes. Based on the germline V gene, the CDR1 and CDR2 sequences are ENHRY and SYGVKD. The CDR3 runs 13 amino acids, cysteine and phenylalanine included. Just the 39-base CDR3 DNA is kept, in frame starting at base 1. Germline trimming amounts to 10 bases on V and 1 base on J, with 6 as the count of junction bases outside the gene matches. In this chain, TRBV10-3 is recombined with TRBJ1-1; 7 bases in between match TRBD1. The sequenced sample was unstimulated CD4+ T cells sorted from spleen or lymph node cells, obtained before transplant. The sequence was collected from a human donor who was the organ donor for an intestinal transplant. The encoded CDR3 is CATRQGQNTEAFF. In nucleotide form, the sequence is TGTGCCACCCGACAGGGACAGAACACTGAAGCTTTCTTT.